The 8 T cell receptor beta chains below were found in one sample sequenced in a study of blood T cells in healthy people across ages. Primed by a sample-barcoded 5' primer and a J-beta primer mix, a second PCR proceeded for 7 to 11 cycles. One entry per CDR3 protein results from TCRdb running MiXCR on the 5' RACE reads. The sample holds 650,000 to 1,000,000 distinct CDR3 sequences; 30% to 45% are singletons and the top ten take 10% to 15%. The sequenced material came from blood. These receptor sequences come from a man younger than 35 in good health.

This clonotype was observed a few times. The genes are TRBV5-1 and TRBJ1-1; D unresolved. The CDR3 runs to 15 residues. Trimming left V 4 bases short and J 1 base short, with 14 bases between. The germline V gene encodes CDR1 SGHRS and CDR2 YFSETQ. The CDR3 reads CASSPREVENTEAFF. DNA for the CDR3: TGCGCCAGCAGCCCGAGAGAGGTGGAGAACACTGAAGCTTTCTTT.

With regard to this clonotype: Just one base apart from a much larger clone, this may be a read error. V usage is TRBV7-9 and J usage is TRBJ2-1, with D perhaps matching TRBD1 (6 bases). This CDR3 has 14 amino acids. CDR1 is SEHNR and CDR2 is FQNEAQ in the germline V gene (reference sequence). The V gene lost 7 bases and the J gene lost 1 base, with 11 bases spanning the gap. The CDR3 DNA follows: TGTGCCAGCACCGTAACAGGGTCCTACAATGAGCAGTTCTTC. It specifies CASTVTGSYNEQFF. Combining the CDR3 with reference TRBV7-9 and TRBJ2-1 gives the whole variable domain DTGVSQNPRHKITKRGQNVTFRCDPISEHNRLYWYRQTLGQGPEFLTYFQNEAQLEKSRLLSDRFSAERPKGSFSTLEIQRTEQGDSAMYLCASTVTGSYNEQFFGPGTRLTVL.

About this clonotype: It is likely a read error, because the conserved phenylalanine at the end of the CDR3 is missing. The J gene is TRBJ2-1, the V gene TRBV6-2 or TRBV6-3; 7 positions match TRBD2. Germline CDR1 is MNHEY and CDR2 is SVGEGT. Trimming took 4 bases from V and 6 from J; bases not matched to a gene: 3. The CDR3 spans 13 residues. The CDR3 is CASSSRGSNEQFS. DNA for the CDR3: TGTGCCAGCAGTTCGCGGGGGTCCAATGAGCAGTTCTCC.

This rearrangement joins TRBV6-5 to TRBJ1-5; D remains unclear. CDR3 size: 14 residues. In germline, CDR1 is MNHEY, CDR2 SVGAGI. V was shortened by 0 bases and J by 5 bases, with 8 bases between the two germline ends. Written as DNA, the CDR3 is TGTGCCAGCAGTTACTCGACCGGCCATCAGCCCCAGCATTTT. Amino acids: CASSYSTGHQPQHF.

The chain is built from TRBV12-3 or TRBV12-4 and TRBJ2-3; TRBD1 aligns across 9 bases. CDR3 length: 16 amino acids. Trimming cost V 5 bases and J 2 bases; bases outside gene matches: 8. The CDR3: CASSPRDRVDTDTQYF. In DNA form, the CDR3 reads TGTGCCAGCAGTCCTCGGGACAGGGTGGACACAGATACGCAGTATTTT.

About this clonotype: A read error may account for a junction end that differs from germline. This chain connects TRBV15 to TRBJ2-1; tentatively, D is TRBD2 (5 bases). The CDR3 spans 13 residues. Germline loops: CDR1 LNHNV, CDR2 YYDKDF (reference sequence). CDR3 nucleotides: TGTGCTACCAGCAGTACTAGTAAAAATGAGCAGTTCTTC. Protein product: CATSSTSKNEQFF.

The rearrangement uses TRBV29-1 and TRBJ2-7, with TRBD2 identical over 11 bases. Germline loops: CDR1 SQVTM, CDR2 ANQGSEA. Trimming took 1 base from V and 0 from J; bases not matched to a gene: 2. CDR3 size: 15 residues. CDR3 protein: CSVEGGLAGSYEQYF. The CDR3 nucleotides read TGCAGCGTTGAAGGAGGACTAGCGGGCTCCTACGAGCAGTACTTC.

To note about this clonotype: A much larger clone differs by one base, so this may be a read error. The chain links TRBV12-3 or TRBV12-4 to TRBJ2-7, with no clear D. The CDR3 covers 15 residues. CDR3 sequence reads: CAGSLALGRTYEQYF. As DNA, the CDR3 is TGTGCCGGCAGTTTAGCATTGGGCAGAACCTACGAGCAGTACTTC.